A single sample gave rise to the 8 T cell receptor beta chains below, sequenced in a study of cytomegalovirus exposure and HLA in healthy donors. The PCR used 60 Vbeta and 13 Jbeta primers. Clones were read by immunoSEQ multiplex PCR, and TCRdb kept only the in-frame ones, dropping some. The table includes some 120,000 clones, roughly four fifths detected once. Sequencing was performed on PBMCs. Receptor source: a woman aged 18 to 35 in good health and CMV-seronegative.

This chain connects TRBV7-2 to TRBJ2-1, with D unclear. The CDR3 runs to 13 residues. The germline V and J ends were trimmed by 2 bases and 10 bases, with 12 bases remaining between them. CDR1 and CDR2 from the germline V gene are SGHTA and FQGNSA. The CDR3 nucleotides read TGTGCCAGCAGCTTACCCCCCGCGTGGGAGCAGTTCTTC. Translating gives CASSLPPAWEQFF. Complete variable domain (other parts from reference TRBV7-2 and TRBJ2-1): GAGVSQSPSNKVTEKGKDVELRCDPISGHTALYWYRQSLGQGLEFLIYFQGNSAPDKSGLPSDRFSAERTGGSVSTLTIQRTQQEDSAVYLCASSLPPAWEQFFGPGTRLTVL.

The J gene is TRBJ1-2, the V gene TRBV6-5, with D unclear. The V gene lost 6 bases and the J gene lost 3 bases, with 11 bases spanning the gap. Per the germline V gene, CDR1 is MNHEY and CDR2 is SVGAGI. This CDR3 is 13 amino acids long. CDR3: CASRPGRHYGYTF. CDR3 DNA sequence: TGTGCCAGCAGGCCGGGGAGGCACTATGGCTACACCTTC.

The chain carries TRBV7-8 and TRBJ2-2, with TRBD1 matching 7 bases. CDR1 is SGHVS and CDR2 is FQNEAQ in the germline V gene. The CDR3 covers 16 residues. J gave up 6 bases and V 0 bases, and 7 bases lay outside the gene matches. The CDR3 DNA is TGTGCCAGCAGCTTAGCAAGGGGGCGTAAAGCCGGGGAGCTGTTTTTT. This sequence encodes CASSLARGRKAGELFF.

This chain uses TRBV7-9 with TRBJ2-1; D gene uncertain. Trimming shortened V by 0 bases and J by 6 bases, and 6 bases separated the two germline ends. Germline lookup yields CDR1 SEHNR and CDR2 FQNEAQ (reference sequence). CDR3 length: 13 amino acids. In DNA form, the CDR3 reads TGTGCCAGCAGCTTAGCCTCAGGCAATGAGCAGTTCTTC. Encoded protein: CASSLASGNEQFF. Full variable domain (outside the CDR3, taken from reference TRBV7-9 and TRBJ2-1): DTGVSQNPRHKITKRGQNVTFRCDPISEHNRLYWYRQTLGQGPEFLTYFQNEAQLEKSRLLSDRFSAERPKGSFSTLEIQRTEQGDSAMYLCASSLASGNEQFFGPGTRLTVL.

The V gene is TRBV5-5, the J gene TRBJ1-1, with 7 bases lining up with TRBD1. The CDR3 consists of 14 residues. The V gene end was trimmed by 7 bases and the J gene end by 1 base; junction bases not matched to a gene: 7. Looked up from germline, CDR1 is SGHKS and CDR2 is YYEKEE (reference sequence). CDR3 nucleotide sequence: TGTGCCAGCCTAGGGGGCCCTCAGAACACTGAAGCTTTCTTT. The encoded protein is CASLGGPQNTEAFF.

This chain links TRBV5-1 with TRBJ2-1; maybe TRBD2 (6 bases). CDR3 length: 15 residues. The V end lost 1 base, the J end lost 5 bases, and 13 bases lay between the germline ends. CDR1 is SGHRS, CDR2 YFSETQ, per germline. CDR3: CASSLIWGEDNEQFF. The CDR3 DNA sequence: TGCGCCAGCAGCTTGATCTGGGGGGAGGACAATGAGCAGTTCTTC.

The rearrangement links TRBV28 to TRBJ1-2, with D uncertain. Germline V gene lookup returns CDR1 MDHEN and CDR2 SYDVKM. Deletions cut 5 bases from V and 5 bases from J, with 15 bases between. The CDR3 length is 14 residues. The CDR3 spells CASSLTTRGYGYTF. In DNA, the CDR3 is TGTGCCAGCAGTCTGACAACCCGGGGTTATGGCTACACCTTC.

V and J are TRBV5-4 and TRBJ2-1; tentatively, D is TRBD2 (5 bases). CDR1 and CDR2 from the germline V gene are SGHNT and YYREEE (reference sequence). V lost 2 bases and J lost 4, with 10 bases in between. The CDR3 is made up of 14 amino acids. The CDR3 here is CASSFWRSYNEQFF. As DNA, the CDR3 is TGTGCCAGCAGCTTCTGGAGGTCGTACAATGAGCAGTTCTTC.